The 25 T cell receptor beta chains below were found in one sample sequenced in a study of blood T cell repertoires in COVID-19. Profiling relied on immunoSEQ multiplex PCR, and the TCRdb table lists in-frame clones only, not all of them. The sample lists around 56,000 clones, about 84% occurring once. The specimen sequenced was peripheral blood. The receptor source for this set is a man between 60 and 70 years old with acute or convalescent COVID-19.

This chain joins TRBV2 and TRBJ2-3; 8 bases align to TRBD2. CDR3 length: 12 residues. Germline CDR1 and CDR2: SNHLY and FYNNEI. The V gene end was trimmed by 4 bases and the J gene end by 9 bases; junction bases not matched to a gene: 3. The CDR3 DNA is TGTGCCAGCAGTGCGGCTAGCGGGACGCAGTATTTT. Protein: CASSAASGTQYF.

The rearrangement uses TRBV7-2 and TRBJ1-5; D gene ambiguous. The CDR3 sequence is 13 residues long. The germline CDR1 and CDR2 sequences are SGHTA and FQGNSA. With 5 bases removed from V and 8 bases from J, the gap between germline ends came to 13 bases. The CDR3 coding sequence is TGTGCCAGCAGCCGTTCGGCCGAGGAGCCCCAGCATTTT. Translated, it gives CASSRSAEEPQHF.

The chain links TRBV6-1 to TRBJ1-2; perhaps TRBD1 as D (5 bases). Germline V lookup: CDR1 MNHNS, CDR2 SASEGT. V lost 1 base and J 8 bases, leaving 11 bases between the germline ends. The CDR3 has 13 amino acids. CDR3 amino acids: CASSEGTRPGYTF. CDR3 nucleotides: TGTGCCAGCAGTGAAGGGACACGGCCCGGCTACACCTTC.

The chain employs TRBV19 and TRBJ1-2; D is perhaps TRBD1 (6 bases). The germline V and J ends were trimmed by 7 bases and 4 bases, with 22 bases remaining between them. Germline V gene sequence: CDR1 LNHDA, CDR2 SQIVND (reference sequence). The CDR3 contains 16 residues. The CDR3: CASTPGGGRAFYGYTF. CDR3 nucleotide sequence: TGTGCCAGTACCCCGGGCGGGGGCAGAGCGTTCTATGGCTACACCTTC.

This rearrangement joins TRBV6-5 to TRBJ1-3; D unresolved. CDR1 MNHEY and CDR2 SVGAGI come from the germline V gene. This CDR3 comprises 14 residues. Trimming stripped 5 bases from V and 4 bases from J, with 12 bases between. The CDR3 DNA reads TGTGCCAGCAGTCCGGAGGGCGCCGGAAACACCATATATTTT. Translation gives CASSPEGAGNTIYF.

CDR3 sequence: CASSSSTGGVYGYTF. CDR3 in DNA: TGCGCCAGCAGCTCCTCGACAGGGGGAGTCTATGGCTACACCTTC. The V and J genes are TRBV5-1 and TRBJ1-2; the match to TRBD1 covers 9 bases. Germline CDR1 is SGHRS and CDR2 is YFSETQ. The CDR3 covers 15 residues. V was clipped by 3 bases and J by 4 bases; unmatched bases: 7. The full variable domain, rest sourced from reference TRBV5-1 and TRBJ1-2, is KAGVTQTPRYLIKTRGQQVTLSCSPISGHRSVSWYQQTPGQGLQFLFEYFSETQRNKGNFPGRFSGRQFSNSRSEMNVSTLELGDSALYLCASSSSTGGVYGYTFGSGTRLTVV.

The genes are TRBV6-1 and TRBJ1-5; D is undetermined. This CDR3 is built from 16 residues. Germline CDR1 reads MNHNS; CDR2 reads SASEGT. The ends were cut back, 1 base at V and 2 bases at J, with 12 bases in the middle. The CDR3, as DNA: TGTGCCAGCAGTGAAGTCCGGAGCTCGGGCAATCAGCCCCAGCATTTT. This gives the protein CASSEVRSSGNQPQHF.

The genes are TRBV5-1 and TRBJ2-6; TRBD2 matches 7 bases. With 0 bases clipped from V and 0 bases from J, the junction kept 3 bases outside the gene matches. Germline CDR1 is SGHRS and CDR2 is YFSETQ. The CDR3 totals 17 residues. DNA of the CDR3: TGCGCCAGCAGCTTGGGGCTAGCGGCCTCTGGGGCCAACGTCCTGACTTTC. Protein sequence: CASSLGLAASGANVLTF.

DNA of the CDR3: TGTGCCAGCGGTAGGGCGGGGGTAAAGACAGATACGCAGTATTTT. Its protein product is CASGRAGVKTDTQYF. The chain couples TRBV2 to TRBJ2-3, with 7 bases aligning to TRBD2. Germline V CDR1 and CDR2: SNHLY, FYNNEI. CDR3 length: 15 residues. The V and J ends lost 8 bases and 3 bases, in that order; junction bases with no gene match: 11.

The chain employs TRBV27 and TRBJ1-2, with 9 bases lining up with TRBD1. Germline CDR1 MNHEY, CDR2 SMNVEV (reference sequence). With V trimmed by 5 bases and J by 2 bases, 3 bases remained unmatched. The CDR3 consists of 14 residues. The CDR3 loop reads CASSPTGGNYGYTF. The CDR3, as DNA: TGTGCCAGCAGTCCTACAGGGGGCAACTATGGCTACACCTTC.

This clone appeared a single time. The chain carries TRBV7-9 and TRBJ1-3; 12 bases align to TRBD1. The trim removed 5 bases at V and 4 bases at J, leaving 6 bases unmatched. CDR3 size: 16 residues. Germline-derived CDR1 and CDR2 are SEHNR and FQNEAQ (reference sequence). CDR3 loop: CASSGDRGRLGNTIYF. DNA of the CDR3: TGTGCCAGCAGCGGGGACAGGGGGCGGCTCGGAAACACCATATATTTT.

The rearrangement uses TRBV7-9 and TRBJ1-4; 7 nucleotides agree with TRBD1. Trimming took 5 bases from V and 0 from J; bases not matched to a gene: 6. The CDR3 sequence is 16 residues long. Germline V gene data show CDR1 as SEHNR and CDR2 as FQNEAQ (reference sequence). CDR3 DNA sequence: TGTGCCAGCAGCCCCGGGACAGCCTCAACTAATGAAAAACTGTTTTTT. Translated: CASSPGTASTNEKLFF.

The rearrangement joins TRBV9 to TRBJ2-1; unclear D gene. The CDR3 extends over 16 amino acids. Germline CDR1 SGDLS, CDR2 YYNGEE. The V gene lost 0 bases and the J gene lost 2 bases, with 12 bases spanning the gap. The CDR3 here is CASSVEGVTTYNEQFF. The CDR3, as DNA: TGTGCCAGCAGCGTAGAAGGAGTGACGACCTACAATGAGCAGTTCTTC.

The chain recombines TRBV5-1 with TRBJ2-3; 8 bases are shared with TRBD2. V was clipped by 7 bases and J by 2 bases; unmatched bases: 3. The CDR3 loop spans 13 amino acids. Per germline, CDR1 SGHRS and CDR2 YFSETQ. The CDR3, as DNA: TGCGCCAGCCTTAGCGGGAACACAGATACGCAGTATTTT. Translated, it gives CASLSGNTDTQYF. Variable domain in full (rest from reference TRBV5-1 and TRBJ2-3): KAGVTQTPRYLIKTRGQQVTLSCSPISGHRSVSWYQQTPGQGLQFLFEYFSETQRNKGNFPGRFSGRQFSNSRSEMNVSTLELGDSALYLCASLSGNTDTQYFGPGTRLTVL.

This chain connects TRBV6-1 to TRBJ2-7, with D possibly matching TRBD1 (6 bases). Germline V gives CDR1 MNHNS, CDR2 SASEGT. This CDR3 region has 15 residues. V dropped 0 bases and J dropped 3 bases, with 12 bases sitting between them. The chain's CDR3 is CASSEAYRAGYEQYF. The CDR3 nucleotides are TGTGCCAGCAGTGAAGCGTACAGGGCGGGCTACGAGCAGTACTTC.

The V and J genes are TRBV2 and TRBJ1-5, with D unresolved. Germline loops: CDR1 SNHLY, CDR2 FYNNEI. The CDR3 consists of 14 residues. V lost 4 bases and J 3 bases, leaving 10 bases between the germline ends. The CDR3 is CASSVRQNNQPQHF. The CDR3 coding sequence is TGTGCCAGCAGTGTGCGACAAAACAATCAGCCCCAGCATTTT.

The V call is TRBV5-1, the J call TRBJ2-7, with D perhaps TRBD1 (5 bases). V lost 7 bases to trimming and J lost 7 bases, with 18 bases between them. Per germline, CDR1 SGHRS and CDR2 YFSETQ. The CDR3 covers 13 residues. CDR3 in DNA: TGCGCCAGCGGGGCCGGCCCTGGGAAAGAGCAGTACTTC. It encodes CASGAGPGKEQYF.

The chain combines TRBV5-1 with TRBJ2-4; D may be TRBD1 (6 bases). Germline CDR1 reads SGHRS; CDR2 reads YFSETQ. CDR3 length equals 14 residues. V lost 4 bases to trimming and J lost 5 bases, with 13 bases between them. CDR3 coding DNA: TGCGCCAGCAGCCTACAGGGTTCGGAAAACATTCAGTACTTC. Translating gives CASSLQGSENIQYF.

The rearrangement joins TRBV4-1 to TRBJ1-6; TRBD1 matches 10 bases. The CDR3 extends over 16 amino acids. Losses at the gene ends were 4 bases for V and 5 bases for J; bases not matched to a gene: 5. Germline V CDR1 and CDR2: MGHRA, YSYEKL. Here the CDR3 DNA reads TGCGCCAGCAGCCGAGGACAGGGGGTGAATAATTCACCCCTCCACTTT. Its protein product is CASSRGQGVNNSPLHF.

The chain combines TRBV5-6 with TRBJ2-3; 10 bases agree with TRBD1. Germline assignment: CDR1 SGHDT and CDR2 YYEEEE. The CDR3 covers 15 residues. J lost 5 bases, V lost 1 base, and 4 bases had no gene match. CDR3 protein: CASSLRTGGGDTQYF. CDR3 in DNA: TGTGCCAGCAGCTTGAGGACAGGGGGAGGAGATACGCAGTATTTT.

The chain combines TRBV5-1 with TRBJ2-1; 8 nucleotides align to TRBD2. The CDR3 loop spans 15 amino acids. Unmatched junction bases numbered 7, after V lost 0 bases and J lost 8 bases. Germline-derived CDR1 and CDR2 are SGHRS and YFSETQ. The CDR3 DNA is TGCGCCAGCAGCTTGGACGGGGGGGCCTGGGATGAGCAGTTCTTC. Encoded protein: CASSLDGGAWDEQFF.

The chain has TRBV3-1 (or the pseudogene TRBV3-2) and TRBJ2-7; 7 bases agree with TRBD1. The CDR3 extends over 15 amino acids. Germline CDR1 reads LGHDT; CDR2 reads YNNKEL (reference sequence). The V and J ends lost 0 bases and 6 bases, in that order; junction bases with no gene match: 8. The CDR3 sequence: CASSQDLTGRGEQYF. The CDR3 nucleotides are TGTGCCAGCAGCCAAGATCTGACAGGGCGCGGCGAGCAGTACTTC.

The gene calls are TRBV19 and TRBJ1-1; 9 nucleotides match TRBD1. Germline CDR1 reads LNHDA; CDR2 reads SQIVND (reference sequence). The CDR3 loop spans 14 amino acids. Germline trimming cut 6 bases from V and 3 bases from J; bases unmatched to any gene: 5. In nucleotides, the CDR3 is TGTGCCAGTAGACGGACAGGGGCGGACACTGAAGCTTTCTTT. It codes for CASRRTGADTEAFF.

CDR3 residues: CASSQVRGSNSPLHF. CDR3 bases: TGTGCCAGCAGCCAAGTCCGGGGTAGTAATTCACCCCTCCACTTT. This sequence joins TRBV3-1 (or the pseudogene TRBV3-2) and TRBJ1-6; D uncertain. CDR3 length: 15 residues. Germline V lookup: CDR1 LGHDT, CDR2 YNNKEL (reference sequence). V was trimmed by 1 base and J by 6 bases, leaving 10 bases between them.

V and J are TRBV7-8 and TRBJ1-1, with a weak D call TRBD1 (6 bases). Germline CDR1 and CDR2: SGHVS and FQNEAQ. The CDR3 length is 17 residues. V lost 3 bases to trimming and J lost 3 bases, with 20 bases between them. The CDR3 here is CASSLGQGNFRDTEAFF. The CDR3 coding sequence is TGTGCCAGCAGCTTGGGTCAGGGGAATTTTCGAGACACTGAAGCTTTCTTT.